The 5 T cell receptor beta chains below all came from one sample that was sequenced in a study of long-term antiretroviral therapy in people with HIV. Sequencing relied on immunoSEQ assay v3.0, run at survey level. The method was immunoSEQ multiplex PCR; TCRdb's version includes in-frame clones alone and lacks a portion of them. The data contain about 33,000 clones, 60% to 85% of them singletons. Sequenced here: unsorted PBMCs, sampled 2 years after starting antiretroviral therapy. Receptors originate from a woman between 45 and 60 years old with HIV.

This clone was seen a handful of times. The chain is built from TRBV2 and TRBJ1-4; 7 bases fit TRBD1. The CDR3 spans 15 residues. Trimming cost V 4 bases and J 2 bases; bases outside gene matches: 4. Germline CDR1 is SNHLY and CDR2 is FYNNEI. The CDR3 is CASSVAGGTNEKLFF. In nucleotides, the CDR3 is TGTGCCAGCAGTGTGGCAGGGGGGACTAATGAAAAACTGTTTTTT.

Only a few counts were recorded for this clone. The chain recombines TRBV4-2 with TRBJ1-2; no definite D call. This CDR3 has 14 amino acids. Between the trimmed V and J ends, which lost 5 bases and 4 bases, there was a span of 14 bases. The germline gives CDR1 LGHNA, CDR2 YNFKEQ. The CDR3 DNA follows: TGTGCCAGCAGCAGACCGGGAGTGAGCTATGGCTACACCTTC. Its translation is CASSRPGVSYGYTF.

The rearrangement links TRBV5-1 to TRBJ2-6; 7 positions agree with TRBD1. The CDR3 length is 18 residues. Losses at the gene ends were 3 bases for V and 0 bases for J; bases not matched to a gene: 9. Germline CDR1 and CDR2: SGHRS and YFSETQ. The CDR3 spells CASSSTGTALSGANVLTF. CDR3 DNA: TGCGCCAGCAGCTCCACCGGGACAGCCCTCTCTGGGGCCAACGTCCTGACTTTC.

The chain joins TRBV11-2 to TRBJ2-7; the D is unclear. Germline CDR1 reads SGHAT; CDR2 reads FQNNGV. Trimming stripped 3 bases from V and 3 bases from J, with 9 bases between. CDR3 length equals 13 residues. CDR3 amino acids: CASSFGPNYEQYV. CDR3 sequence (DNA): TGTGCCAGCAGCTTCGGACCGAACTACGAGCAGTACGTC.

This clone counts as medium-sized. This chain links TRBV4-2 with TRBJ1-2; 10 nucleotides match TRBD1. The CDR3 loop spans 13 amino acids. Trimming took 4 bases from V and 4 from J; bases not matched to a gene: 0. Germline CDR1 is LGHNA and CDR2 is YNFKEQ. CDR3 in amino acids: CASSRQGAYGYTF. The CDR3 DNA reads TGTGCCAGCAGCCGACAGGGGGCCTATGGCTACACCTTC.